This T cell receptor (beta chain) is drawn from a study of cytotoxic CD8 clonotypes in ibrutinib-treated CLL. This clone came up a few times. Some clones are missing from TCRdb's copy, which holds only in-frame ones; the method was immunoSEQ multiplex PCR. The sample lists more than 85,000 clones, 60% to 80% occurring once. The receptor was isolated from a human donor with chronic lymphocytic leukemia. The material sequenced was PBMCs, taken after 12 months of ibrutinib treatment.

Here the CDR3 reads CASSPTGVVLNYGYTF. CDR3 nucleotide sequence: TGCGCCAGCAGCCCGACAGGGGTAGTCCTCAACTATGGCTACACCTTC. The genes are TRBV4-1 and TRBJ1-2, with 8 bases lining up with TRBD1. V lost 4 bases to trimming and J lost 2 bases; unmatched junction nucleotides: 9. Germline-derived CDR1 and CDR2 are MGHRA and YSYEKL. This CDR3 has 16 residues.